The 20 T cell receptor beta chains presented below share a single source sample, sequenced in a study of OX40 agonist ivuxolimab in advanced cancers. The protocol was immunoSEQ multiplex PCR, while the TCRdb copy is restricted to in-frame clones and leaves out a portion. The sample includes about 14,000 clones, around 80% seen only once; the top ten take just under 45%. The source material was CD4+ or CD8+ T cells sorted from blood, sampled in a trial of the OX40 agonist ivuxolimab. The receptor set was obtained from an adult with an advanced solid tumor such as melanoma, head and neck, liver or kidney cancer.

In its sample, this clone was seen once. The chain carries TRBV19 and TRBJ2-1, with 7 bases lining up with TRBD1. The V gene end was trimmed by 3 bases and the J gene end by 4 bases; junction bases not matched to a gene: 6. Germline V gene sequence: CDR1 LNHDA, CDR2 SQIVND (reference sequence). There are 15 residues in the CDR3. The DNA for the CDR3 is TGTGCCAGTAGTATTATAGGACAGGCATACAATGAGCAGTTCTTC. Amino acids: CASSIIGQAYNEQFF.

This clone was observed a handful of times. The chain uses TRBV6-6 and TRBJ1-6, with D unclear. The CDR3 length is 14 residues. Per the germline V gene, CDR1 is MNHNY and CDR2 is SVGAGI (reference sequence). The V end was cut by 0 bases, the J end by 13 bases, with 13 bases between. CDR3 nucleotides: TGTGCCAGCAGTTACTCGAAAGGTCGAGGCCCCCTCCACTTT. Translated: CASSYSKGRGPLHF.

The gene calls are TRBV4-3 and TRBJ1-2; maybe TRBD1 (5 bases). In germline, CDR1 is LGHNA, CDR2 YSLEER. CDR3 length: 14 amino acids. Trimming left V 0 bases short and J 5 bases short, with 10 bases between. The CDR3 is CASSQDFRGYGYTF. CDR3 coding DNA: TGCGCCAGCAGCCAAGATTTTAGGGGTTATGGCTACACCTTC.

The chain links TRBV6-1 to TRBJ2-7; TRBD1 might be the D (5 bases). The CDR3 has 12 amino acids. The germline CDR1 and CDR2 sequences are MNHNS and SASEGT. V lost 5 bases to trimming and J lost 3 bases, with 8 bases between them. Here the CDR3 reads CASSSQGYEQYF. CDR3 sequence (DNA): TGTGCCAGCAGTTCCCAGGGCTACGAGCAGTACTTC.

The chain joins TRBV4-3 to TRBJ2-3, with 8 bases matching TRBD2. From germline, CDR1 is LGHNA and CDR2 YSLEER. The CDR3 is 15 residues long. With V trimmed by 5 bases and J by 2 bases, 6 bases remained unmatched. The CDR3 loop is CASSALAANTDTQYF. CDR3 DNA: TGCGCCAGCAGCGCACTAGCGGCGAACACAGATACGCAGTATTTT.

This clone was recorded at least ten times. The CDR3 is CASSLGQGASGYTF. CDR3 DNA: TGTGCCAGCAGCTTAGGGCAGGGGGCGAGTGGCTACACCTTC. V is TRBV11-2 and J is TRBJ1-2; 8 bases are shared with TRBD1. V lost 1 base to trimming and J lost 7 bases; unmatched junction nucleotides: 5. The CDR3 sequence is 14 residues long. Germline assignment: CDR1 SGHAT and CDR2 FQNNGV.

V gene TRBV18 combines with J gene TRBJ2-7, with unresolved D. Trimming pared 4 bases from V and 6 bases from J, leaving 10 bases between. Germline values: CDR1 KGHSH, CDR2 LQKENI. This CDR3 contains 12 residues. This chain's CDR3 is CASSLRQSEQYF. The CDR3 coding sequence is TGTGCCAGCTCACTACGACAATCCGAGCAGTACTTC.

The chain links TRBV9 to TRBJ1-1, with 9 bases identical to TRBD1. CDR3 size: 16 residues. Germline lookup yields CDR1 SGDLS and CDR2 YYNGEE. V lost 3 bases to trimming and J lost 4 bases; unmatched junction nucleotides: 10. The chain's CDR3 is CASSGEDRGLGTEAFF. The DNA of the CDR3 is TGTGCCAGCAGCGGAGAGGACAGGGGTTTAGGCACTGAAGCTTTCTTT.

The gene calls are TRBV5-1 and TRBJ2-1; D is unresolved. Trimming took off 6 bases at V and 5 bases at J, with 12 bases between the two ends. The V gene's germline CDR1 is SGHRS and CDR2 YFSETQ. The CDR3 runs to 13 residues. The CDR3 nucleotides are TGCGCCAGCAACCGACTCGAAGACAATGAGCAGTTCTTC. Translation gives CASNRLEDNEQFF.

For this clone: This specimen includes other DNA sequences encoding the same CDR3. The gene calls are TRBV19 and TRBJ2-7; D may be TRBD2 (6 bases). This CDR3 has 14 residues. The V end lost 1 base, the J end lost 0 bases, and 7 bases lay between the germline ends. CDR1 and CDR2 from the germline V gene are LNHDA and SQIVND (reference sequence). CDR3 in DNA: TGTGCCAGTAGTATAGCCGGGAGCTCCTACGAGCAGTACTTC. Protein sequence: CASSIAGSSYEQYF.

This chain joins TRBV9 and TRBJ2-1; 10 bases fit TRBD2. This CDR3 contains 15 residues. J lost 7 bases, V lost 0 bases, and 4 bases had no gene match. Germline CDR1 is SGDLS and CDR2 is YYNGEE. The CDR3 here is CASSVGAGGYNEQFF. The CDR3, as DNA: TGTGCCAGCAGCGTAGGAGCGGGGGGGTATAATGAGCAGTTCTTC.

This clone has a handful of counts. V is TRBV4-1 and J is TRBJ1-1; D might be TRBD1 (5 bases). With 1 base removed from V and 0 bases from J, the gap between germline ends came to 6 bases. The CDR3 is made up of 14 amino acids. Germline lookup yields CDR1 MGHRA and CDR2 YSYEKL. The CDR3 loop reads CASSQGQLNTEAFF. The CDR3 DNA reads as TGCGCCAGCAGCCAAGGACAGCTGAACACTGAAGCTTTCTTT.

This clone appeared a single time. J is TRBJ1-5 and V is TRBV7-8; D is unclear. V lost 5 bases to trimming and J lost 3 bases, with 5 bases between them. This CDR3 spans 12 amino acids. Germline V lookup: CDR1 SGHVS, CDR2 FQNEAQ. CDR3 DNA sequence: TGTGCCAGCAGCCCCAACAATCAGCCCCAGCATTTT. This encodes CASSPNNQPQHF. Variable domain in full (rest from reference TRBV7-8 and TRBJ1-5): GAGVSQSPRYKVAKRGQDVALRCDPISGHVSLFWYQQALGQGPEFLTYFQNEAQLDKSGLPSDRFFAERPEGSVSTLKIQRTQQEDSAVYLCASSPNNQPQHFGDGTRLSIL.

The chain combines TRBV5-8 with TRBJ1-3; 9 bases line up with TRBD1. The CDR3 has 17 amino acids. Germline trimming cut 9 bases from V and 0 bases from J; bases unmatched to any gene: 13. Per the germline V gene, CDR1 is SGHTS and CDR2 is YDEGEE. CDR3 amino acids: CATPSTGGTFSGNTIYF. The CDR3 bases are TGTGCCACCCCATCGACAGGGGGGACCTTCTCTGGAAACACCATATATTTT.

The J gene is TRBJ2-3, the V gene TRBV5-1; no clear D gene. The CDR3 is 15 residues long. V was cut by 1 base and J by 0 bases, with 9 bases left in between. Germline V gene data show CDR1 as SGHRS and CDR2 as YFSETQ. CDR3 nucleotides: TGCGCCAGCAGCTTGTGGAGCCAGAGCACAGATACGCAGTATTTT. Its translation: CASSLWSQSTDTQYF.

This chain links TRBV9 with TRBJ2-7; 13 bases agree with TRBD2. Germline CDR1 is SGDLS and CDR2 is YYNGEE. This CDR3 region has 15 residues. J lost 2 bases, V lost 7 bases, and 6 bases had no gene match. The CDR3 DNA sequence: TGTGCCAGCGGCCGACTAGCGGGAGGTACCTACGAGCAGTACTTC. Amino acids: CASGRLAGGTYEQYF.

The chain carries TRBV6-1 and TRBJ2-1, with TRBD2 identical over 8 bases. V trimming: 2 bases; J trimming: 8 bases; junction bases outside the gene matches: 8. From germline, CDR1 is MNHNS and CDR2 SASEGT. This CDR3 spans 15 amino acids. CDR3 region: CASSESSGRGYEQFF. The CDR3 coding sequence is TGTGCCAGCAGTGAATCCAGCGGGAGAGGATATGAGCAGTTCTTC.

Within the sample, this clone is medium-sized. The J gene is TRBJ1-2, the V gene TRBV6-1, with 8 bases fitting TRBD1. The CDR3 totals 15 residues. Germline CDR1 and CDR2: MNHNS and SASEGT. With V trimmed by 5 bases and J by 4 bases, 9 bases remained unmatched. The CDR3 sequence: CASSTRTGRAYGYTF. CDR3 sequence (DNA): TGTGCCAGCAGTACTCGGACAGGGCGGGCCTATGGCTACACCTTC.

The CDR3: CASSLQGATEAFF. The CDR3 DNA is TGTGCCAGCAGCTTACAGGGGGCAACTGAAGCTTTCTTT. The chain links TRBV6-5 to TRBJ1-1; 9 bases are a match to TRBD1. The V gene end was trimmed by 6 bases and the J gene end by 5 bases; junction bases not matched to a gene: 4. Germline CDR1 is MNHEY and CDR2 is SVGAGI. CDR3 length equals 13 residues.

V is TRBV30 and J is TRBJ1-1; D unclear. Looked up from germline, CDR1 is GTSNPN and CDR2 is SVGIG (reference sequence). Trimming took 0 bases from V and 3 from J, leaving 8 bases between them. The CDR3 is 13 amino acids. For the CDR3, the DNA is TGTGCCTGGAGTGTTGCGGGGTACACTGAAGCTTTCTTT. It codes for CAWSVAGYTEAFF.